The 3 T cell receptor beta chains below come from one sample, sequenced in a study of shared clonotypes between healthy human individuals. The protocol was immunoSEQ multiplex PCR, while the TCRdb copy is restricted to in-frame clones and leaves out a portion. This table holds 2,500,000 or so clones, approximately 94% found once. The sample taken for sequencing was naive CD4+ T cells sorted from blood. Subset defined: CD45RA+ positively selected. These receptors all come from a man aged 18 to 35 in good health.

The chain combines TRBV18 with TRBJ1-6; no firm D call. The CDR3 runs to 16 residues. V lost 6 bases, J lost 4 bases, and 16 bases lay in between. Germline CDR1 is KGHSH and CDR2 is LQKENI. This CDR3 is CASSQAIAAYNSPLHF. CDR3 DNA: TGTGCCAGCTCCCAGGCCATCGCGGCTTATAATTCACCCCTCCACTTT.

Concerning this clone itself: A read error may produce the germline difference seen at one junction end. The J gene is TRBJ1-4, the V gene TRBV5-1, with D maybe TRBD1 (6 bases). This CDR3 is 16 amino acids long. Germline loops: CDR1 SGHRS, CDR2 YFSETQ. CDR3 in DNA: TGCGCCAGCAACTTGGGACACAGGAAGGGGAATGAAAAACTGTTTTTT. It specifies CASNLGHRKGNEKLFF.

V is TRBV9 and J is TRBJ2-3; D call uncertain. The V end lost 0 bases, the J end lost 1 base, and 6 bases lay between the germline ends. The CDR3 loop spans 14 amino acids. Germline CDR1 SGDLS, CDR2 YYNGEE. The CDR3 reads CASSVDWGTDTQYF. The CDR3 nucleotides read TGTGCCAGCAGCGTAGATTGGGGCACAGATACGCAGTATTTT.